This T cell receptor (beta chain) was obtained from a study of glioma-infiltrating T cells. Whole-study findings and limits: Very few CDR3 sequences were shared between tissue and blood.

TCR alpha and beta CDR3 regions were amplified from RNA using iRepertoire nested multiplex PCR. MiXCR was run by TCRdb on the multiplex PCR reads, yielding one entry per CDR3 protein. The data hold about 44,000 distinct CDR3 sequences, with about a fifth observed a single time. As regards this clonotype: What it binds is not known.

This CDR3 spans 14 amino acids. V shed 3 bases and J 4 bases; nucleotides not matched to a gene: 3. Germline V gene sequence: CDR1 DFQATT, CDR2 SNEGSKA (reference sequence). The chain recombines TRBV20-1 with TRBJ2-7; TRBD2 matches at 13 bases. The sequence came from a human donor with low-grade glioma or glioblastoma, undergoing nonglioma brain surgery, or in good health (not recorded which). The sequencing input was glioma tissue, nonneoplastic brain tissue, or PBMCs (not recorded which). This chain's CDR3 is CSASPTSGGYEQYF. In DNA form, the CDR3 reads TGCAGTGCTAGTCCGACTAGCGGGGGGTACGAGCAGTACTTC.